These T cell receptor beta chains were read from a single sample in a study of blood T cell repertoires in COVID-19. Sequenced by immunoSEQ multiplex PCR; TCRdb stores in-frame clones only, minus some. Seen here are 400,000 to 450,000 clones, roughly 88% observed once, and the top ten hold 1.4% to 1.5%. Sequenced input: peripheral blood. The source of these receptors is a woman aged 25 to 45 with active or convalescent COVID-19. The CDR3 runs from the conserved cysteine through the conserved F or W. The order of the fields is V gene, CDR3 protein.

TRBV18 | CASSPSLTRRTDRPEAFF
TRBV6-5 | CASSYFTGDYEQYF
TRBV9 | CASSVVGLAGGITDTQYF
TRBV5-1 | CASSLSVVTEAFF
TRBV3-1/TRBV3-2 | CASSQGTGTSGNTIYF
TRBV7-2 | CASSFLPAGGNTGELFF
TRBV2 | CASSELSGYTIYF
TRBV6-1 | CATGQGPGDTQYF
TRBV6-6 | CASSRETSSGNTIYF
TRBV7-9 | CASSLGSSYNSPLHF
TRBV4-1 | CASSQVQGRTNGYTF
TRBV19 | CASSSDLARGAYNEQFF
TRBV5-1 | CASSLARNSGGRIYEQYF
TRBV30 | CAWSVLGMGTEAFF
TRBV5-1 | CASSSGGVESYNEQFF